This T cell receptor (beta chain) derives from a study of blood T cells in healthy people across ages. Regarding the study as a whole: When set beside aged donors, long-lived donors presented more naive CD4+ cells and higher diversity. The recorded TCR beta diversity per million T cells decreased in a roughly linear manner with age.

Alongside a J-beta primer mix, a sample-barcoded 5' primer served in a second PCR lasting about 7 to 12 cycles. The template-switch adaptor was a 5' adaptor with 12 random nucleotides. It tagged each cDNA molecule. TCRdb fed the 5' RACE reads into MiXCR, producing one record per CDR3 protein. The sample lists about 1.5 million distinct CDR3 sequences; roughly 43% were seen once. Isolation yielded PBMCs, at least 7 million per sample, in every case. The CDR3 is made up of 16 amino acids. Trimming left V 1 base short and J 2 bases short, with 14 bases between. Germline-derived CDR1 and CDR2 are LGHDT and YNNKEL (reference sequence). The table lists this clonotype with a count of one. The target antigen is unknown.

This receptor was identified in a young woman in good health. Specimen: blood. This chain joins TRBV3-1 and TRBJ2-5; the D is unclear. The DNA for the CDR3 is TGTGCCAGCAGCCAAGGCCTACCAGGTCGACAAGAGACCCAGTACTTC. It encodes CASSQGLPGRQETQYF.